This T cell receptor beta chain was recorded in a study of T cell repertoires in cytomegalovirus infection (dated by TCRdb to about 2019). With regard to the full study: Donor HLA type was relevant to the analysis, because carriage of CMV infection together with the matching HLA type was indicated by public TCR beta signatures. Study-wide conclusions, independent of this receptor: In both this cohort and an independent roughly 350-donor cohort, the cumulative frequency of public TCR beta family members distinguished carriers of CMV infection plus the relevant HLA type. In the ex vivo response, HLA-C-restricted CMV-specific TCR beta clonotypes were dominant, and in two of eight donors the single most frequent clonotype came from this HLA-C-restricted group.

Sequencing took place on an Illumina HiSeq 1500. TCRdb cleaned the public reads at Q25 with fastp, built clones with MiXCR and kept in-frame beta chains. Each entry is one CDR3 protein sequence, shown with its most common DNA and genes. The table for this sample lists approximately 630,000 distinct CDR3 sequences; roughly 24% of them were counted only once. The ten biggest clones cover roughly 8% of the sample. As to this clonotype: What antigen it recognizes has not been identified. No quality values exist for individual bases; no much larger clone is one base distant.

The TCR originated in a human donor in good health (CMV status not recorded). Some clones in this sample may be carry-over from other donors' samples. Source material: CD8+ T cells from PBMCs.

The CDR3 corresponds to CASLIWTEGGTEAFF. The sequenced DNA: TGCGCCAGCCTTATATGGACAGAGGGAGGGACTGAAGCTTTCTTT. The rearranged segments are TRBV5-1 and TRBJ1-1, with a tentative D gene TRBD1 over 6 matching bases. From the cysteine up to the phenylalanine, the CDR3 has a length of 15 residues. Kept here is only the CDR3 DNA, which spans 45 bases and is read in frame from base 1. Deletion took 7 bases off V and 5 bases off J, with a span of 21 bases between the germline ends. As encoded in the germline V gene, CDR1 is SGHRS while CDR2 is YFSETQ.